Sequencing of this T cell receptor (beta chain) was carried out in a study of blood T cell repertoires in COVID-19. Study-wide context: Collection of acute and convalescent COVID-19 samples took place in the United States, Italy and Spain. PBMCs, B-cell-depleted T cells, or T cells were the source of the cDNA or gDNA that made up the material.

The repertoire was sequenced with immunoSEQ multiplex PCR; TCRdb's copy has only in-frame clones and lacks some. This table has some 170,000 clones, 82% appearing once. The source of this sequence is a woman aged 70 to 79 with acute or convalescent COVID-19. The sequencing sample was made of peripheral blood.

CDR3 in amino acids: CASSTQARQFF. CDR3 coding DNA: TGTGCCAGCAGCACACAGGCCCGGCAGTTCTTC. The genes are TRBV28 and TRBJ2-1, with a weak D call TRBD1 (5 bases). Germline V lookup: CDR1 MDHEN, CDR2 SYDVKM. The CDR3 has 11 residues. V gave up 6 bases and J gave up 12 bases, with 12 bases separating them.